This T cell receptor (beta chain) was documented in a study of cytomegalovirus exposure and HLA in healthy donors. Study conclusions and caveats: What was likely a sequencing artifact was a cluster of highly shared sequence variants. The authors confirmed in vitro that a few CMV-associated chains were specific for CMV antigens.

A word on this clone: Its antigen is not known.

The PCR had 60 Vbeta and 13 Jbeta primers. The data were produced by immunoSEQ multiplex PCR, yet TCRdb's version contains in-frame clones alone and is incomplete. The table includes 110,000 to 150,000 clones, 65% to 85% detected once. This CDR3 has 16 residues. With 4 bases removed from V and 5 bases from J, the gap between germline ends came to 21 bases. CDR1 and CDR2 from the germline V gene are SGHTA and FQGNSA. Regarding donors, all were healthy bone marrow donors. The chain uses TRBV7-2 and TRBJ2-7; no clear D. The sequencing sample was made of PBMCs. This TCR derives from a man aged 18 to 29 in good health and CMV-seronegative. CDR3 sequence reads: CASSSPVDPGGHEQYF. Here the CDR3 DNA reads TGTGCCAGCAGCTCGCCGGTTGACCCCGGTGGGCACGAGCAGTACTTC. The complete variable domain, with remaining parts taken from reference TRBV7-2 and TRBJ2-7, reads GAGVSQSPSNKVTEKGKDVELRCDPISGHTALYWYRQSLGQGLEFLIYFQGNSAPDKSGLPSDRFSAERTGGSVSTLTIQRTQQEDSAVYLCASSSPVDPGGHEQYFGPGTRLTVT.